Below, 27 T cell receptor delta chains from the same sample are listed, as sequenced in a study of γδ T cells in repeated Plasmodium falciparum infection. TCRdb fed the multiplex PCR reads to CATT. The table has 75,000 to 95,000 delta-chain clones, approximately 0.96% seen once. Flow sorting of PBMC yielded separate Vgamma9/Vdelta2+ and Vdelta2-negative gammadelta T cell populations for bulk repertoire analysis. The sequenced sample consisted of gamma-delta T cells from blood. The receptors come from a pool of human donors (malaria-infected and uninfected, not separated).

This clone was recorded a few times. Only one base separates this from a far larger clonotype, so it likely reflects a read error. This specimen includes other DNA sequences encoding the same CDR3. V gene TRDV2 combines with J gene TRDJ1; D might be TRDD3 (5 bases). The J gene, missing from TCRdb, was assigned here through DNA to germline matching. The length of the CDR3 is 18 residues. Germline V gene sequence: CDR1 GEAIGNYY, CDR2 EKD. CDR3 sequence: CACDTPRGGPGPTDKLIF. CDR3 coding DNA: TGTGCCTGCGACACCCCGCGGGGGGGTCCCGGTCCCACCGATAAACTCATCTTT.

As regards this clone: The protein TCRdb lists belongs to a much larger clone and differs from this DNA's translation at residue 12, which points to a read error; the protein shown is made from the DNA. The chain uses TRDV2 and TRDJ1; 12 bases align to TRDD3. TCRdb records no J gene; here it was assigned by comparing the DNA to germline. The CDR3 extends over 18 amino acids. With V trimmed by 3 bases and J by 1 base, 11 bases remained unmatched. Germline CDR1 reads GEAIGNYY; CDR2 reads EKD. The CDR3: CACDPLTGGYSVTDKLIF. The CDR3 bases are TGTGCCTGTGACCCTTTGACTGGGGGATACTCTGTCACCGATAAACTCATCTTT.

This clone was seen more than once but under ten times. This DNA's translation and the protein TCRdb lists, from a much larger clone, do not match at residue 3, likely due to a read error; the protein shown is translated from the DNA. The V gene is TRDV1, the J gene TRDJ1; 8 nucleotides agree with TRDD3. Germline V lookup: CDR1 TSWWSYY, CDR2 QGS. The CDR3 sequence is 19 residues long. CDR3 bases: TGTGCTTTTGGGGAACTCGCCTGGGCTCTGGGGGACCCTCGGGATAAACTCATCTTT. Amino acids: CAFGELAWALGDPRDKLIF.

Comments on this clone: A read error likely explains this, since a far larger clone differs by one base. Within the sample, other DNA sequences also encode this same CDR3. J gene calling gave no result, while the V gene is TRDV1; the table calls TRDD3, which could not be checked here. The CDR3 is 18 residues long. Germline V gene data show CDR1 as TSWWSYY and CDR2 as QGS. The CDR3 reads CALGERPYWGIVLDKLIF. The CDR3 coding sequence is TGTGCTCTTGGGGAACGCCCATACTGGGGGATAGTCCTCGATAAGCTCATCTTT.

Comment on this clone: The amino acid sequence in TCRdb belongs to a much larger clone and departs from this DNA's translation at residue 10, likely a sequencing read error; the sequence shown is translated from the DNA. The rearrangement links TRDV1 to TRDJ1, with TRDD3 matching 10 bases. The CDR3 spans 16 residues. Trimming took 0 bases from V and 1 from J; bases not matched to a gene: 2. Per the germline V gene, CDR1 is TSWWSYY and CDR2 is QGS. DNA for the CDR3: TGTGCTCTTGGGGAACTAGGGGGGATACGCACCGATAAACTCATCTTT. Translated, it gives CALGELGGIRTDKLIF.

This clone was seen at least ten times. V is TRDV1 and J is TRDJ1, with 12 bases aligning to TRDD3. Germline CDR1 TSWWSYY, CDR2 QGS. V trimming: 4 bases; J trimming: 8 bases; junction bases outside the gene matches: 23. This CDR3 contains 20 residues. DNA for the CDR3: TGTGCTCTTGGGGGCTGGACCATCAAACTGGGGGATACAAGAAGCTTCAAACTCATCTTT. The encoded protein is CALGGWTIKLGDTRSFKLIF.

This clone was found a few times. This is likely an artifact of a read error, given a far larger clone one base away. Other DNA sequences in the same sample also yield this CDR3. The chain carries TRDV1 and TRDJ1, with TRDD3 identical over 12 bases. The J gene is not listed in TCRdb, so it was assigned here from a DNA match to germline. Germline V gene lookup returns CDR1 TSWWSYY and CDR2 QGS. The CDR3 length is 24 residues. The CDR3 DNA sequence: TGTGCCCTTGGGGCTACCCAATTCCTACCGGTCCTTTATACTGGGGGATACCTCGCCGATAAACTCATCTTT. Amino acid sequence: CALGATQFLPVLYTGGYLADKLIF.

A remark on this clone: This DNA translates differently at residue 11 from the TCRdb protein, which is that of a much larger clone; a read error is likely, and the protein shown is the DNA's own translation. This specimen includes other DNA sequences encoding the same CDR3. This sequence joins TRDV1 and TRDJ3; no clear D gene. TCRdb gives no J gene; it was assigned here by matching the DNA to germline. This CDR3 is built from 18 residues. Germline V lookup: CDR1 TSWWSYY, CDR2 QGS. The CDR3 DNA sequence: TGTGCTCTTGGGGAACCTCCCGTCGGCTCCCGGGACACCCGACAGATGTTTTTC. Encoded protein: CALGEPPVGSRDTRQMFF.

This clone has just a few counts. TCRdb lists the protein of a much larger clone for this DNA, which differs at residue 11, so this is likely a read error; the protein given here is translated from the DNA itself. CDR3 protein: CACDDGGVLGMKDRQMFF. CDR3 in DNA: TGTGCCTGTGACGACGGGGGAGTACTGGGGATGAAGGACCGACAGATGTTTTTC. This chain joins TRDV2 and TRDJ3; TRDD3 matches 7 bases. Assignment of the J gene here rests on matching the DNA to germline, because TCRdb gives none. The junction had 19 bases not matched to a gene; V was cut back by 3 bases and J by 12 bases. This CDR3 contains 18 residues. Germline V gene data show CDR1 as GEAIGNYY and CDR2 as EKD.

Note on this clone: This DNA's translation and the protein TCRdb lists, from a much larger clone, do not match at residue 13, likely due to a read error; the protein shown is translated from the DNA. V gene assignment gives TRDV2, but the J gene was left uncalled; the table's D call TRDD3 went unverified against the DNA. The germline V gene encodes CDR1 GEAIGNYY and CDR2 EKD. This CDR3 region has 14 residues. CDR3 region: CACDTRDTADKLTF. CDR3 in DNA: TGTGCCTGTGACACGAGGGATACGGCCGATAAACTCACCTTT.

As for this clone: Since a far larger clone is one base different, this is likely a read error. This CDR3 is also generated by other DNA sequences in the sample. The chain carries TRDV1 and TRDJ1; the D is unclear. V was trimmed by 1 base and J by 7 bases, leaving 19 bases between them. Per the germline V gene, CDR1 is TSWWSYY and CDR2 is QGS. CDR3 length equals 16 residues. The CDR3 bases are TGTGCTCTTGGGGAACCCTATGGACACACTGAGCGTAAACTCATCTTT. This gives the protein CALGEPYGHTERKLIF.

The sample holds a few counts of this clone. A far larger clone is just one base off, so this is likely a read error. The identical CDR3 is also encoded by other nucleotide sequences in the sample. The V gene reported is TRDV1; the J gene is uncalled. Germline CDR1 is TSWWSYY and CDR2 is QGS. The length of the CDR3 is 12 residues. The CDR3 sequence: CALGDRRCKLIF. The CDR3 DNA is TGTGCTCTTGGGGATCGCCGGTGTAAACTCATCTTC.

About this clone itself: The protein given by TCRdb reflects a much larger clone and differs at residue 17 from this DNA's translation, likely from a read error; the protein shown is the DNA's translation. This rearrangement joins TRDV1 to TRDJ1; 12 bases match TRDD3. The germline gives CDR1 TSWWSYY, CDR2 QGS. This CDR3 contains 23 residues. V shed 2 bases, J shed 1 base, and the junction held 23 bases outside the gene matches. CDR3 amino acids: CALGERGPTGPWGIRGCTDKLIF. CDR3 bases: TGTGCTCTTGGGGAAAGAGGACCTACAGGACCCTGGGGGATACGCGGGTGCACCGATAAACTCATCTTT.

This clone was seen more than once but under ten times. TCRdb shows a much larger clone's protein in place of this DNA's translation, and the two differ at residue 9, likely through a read error; the protein shown is translated from the DNA. Other nucleotide sequences in the sample specify the same CDR3. The chain recombines TRDV1 with TRDJ1; 7 bases are shared with TRDD3. The J gene, missing from TCRdb, was assigned here through DNA to germline matching. The germline gives CDR1 TSWWSYY, CDR2 QGS. The CDR3 spans 25 residues. The chain's CDR3 is CALGDSYRGHHSGGRDIPYTDKLIF. For the CDR3, the DNA is TGCGCTCTTGGGGATTCTTACAGGGGGCACCATTCTGGGGGCCGCGACATCCCGTACACCGATAAACTCATCTTT.

This clone has just a few counts. The likely explanation is a read error, given a far larger clone one base away. Other DNA sequences within the sample encode an identical CDR3. V and J are TRDV1 and TRDJ1, with 10 bases that match TRDD3. Germline V gene lookup returns CDR1 TSWWSYY and CDR2 QGS. The CDR3 sequence is 22 residues long. In nucleotides, the CDR3 is TGTGCTCTTGGGGAAATGGGAGATATCGGATATACTGGGGGATTCAACACCGATAAACTCATCTTC. This translates into CALGEMGDIGYTGGFNTDKLIF.

This clone was detected a few times. A read error is the likely source, as a far larger clone sits one nucleotide away. The sample holds other DNA sequences that translate to the same CDR3. The chain carries TRDV1 and TRDJ1; TRDD3 is a possible D gene (6 bases). The J gene, not given by TCRdb, was assigned here from a germline match of the nucleotide sequence. The CDR3 loop spans 22 amino acids. V was trimmed by 3 bases and J by 0 bases, leaving 32 bases between them. Germline V gene sequence: CDR1 TSWWSYY, CDR2 QGS. For the CDR3, the DNA is TGTGCTCTTGGGGAGCCTCGGAGAAGAGATACGCGGACACCATTCCACACCGATAAACTCATCTTT. Translated, it gives CALGEPRRRDTRTPFHTDKLIF.

This clone was observed a handful of times. TCRdb records a much larger clone's protein for this DNA, with a difference at residue 18 that likely arises from a read error; the protein given is the translation of the DNA. This sequence joins TRDV1 and TRDJ1; 7 positions agree with TRDD3. Here the J gene came from matching the DNA to germline, since TCRdb omits it. The CDR3 runs to 25 residues. The V and J ends lost 3 bases and 0 bases, in that order; junction bases with no gene match: 34. Germline V gene lookup returns CDR1 TSWWSYY and CDR2 QGS. DNA for the CDR3: TGTGCTCTTGGGGATTCTTACAGGGAGCACCATTCTGGGGGCCGCGACATCCTGTACACCGATAAACTCATCTTT. Protein product: CALGDSYREHHSGGRDILYTDKLIF.

This clone was counted only a few times. For this DNA, TCRdb reports the protein of a much larger clone, which diverges at residue 12, most likely from a read error; the protein presented here is translated directly from the DNA. V usage is TRDV1 and J usage is TRDJ3; no firm D call. Germline V gives CDR1 TSWWSYY, CDR2 QGS. V lost 3 bases, J lost 5 bases, and 20 bases lay in between. This CDR3 is built from 19 residues. Written as DNA, the CDR3 is TGTGCTCTTGGGGACCGAAGCGGTGGCCATTCCCGGGACACCCGACAGATGTTTTTC. It translates to CALGDRSGGHSRDTRQMFF.

As for this clone: The likely explanation is a read error, given a far larger clone one base away. Other DNA variants within this sample encode the same CDR3. The rearrangement joins TRDV1 to TRDJ1; 10 bases fit TRDD3. TCRdb carries no J gene annotation; the J gene was assigned here by matching the DNA with germline. The CDR3 is 25 residues long. CDR1 is TSWWSYY, CDR2 QGS, per germline. The CDR3 coding sequence is TGCGCTCTTGGGGTCCAGCCGTTTCCAGTCCGAGTACTGGGGGATCAGGACCAACGGGTCGATAAACTCATCTTT. Protein sequence: CALGVQPFPVRVLGDQDQRVDKLIF.

A note on this clone: For this DNA, TCRdb reports the protein of a much larger clone, which diverges at residue 13, most likely from a read error; the protein presented here is translated directly from the DNA. The chain carries TRDV1 and TRDJ2; no clear D. TCRdb lists no J gene, so it was determined here by aligning the DNA to germline. Germline-derived CDR1 and CDR2 are TSWWSYY and QGS. CDR3 length equals 16 residues. CDR3 residues: CALGERVFSGTAKLFF. CDR3 DNA sequence: TGTGCTCTTGGTGAAAGGGTATTTTCGGGTACAGCAAAACTCTTCTTT.

This clone appeared a few times. This may come from a read error, since a much larger clone is one base off. The chain employs TRDV1 and TRDJ1; a possible D gene is TRDD3 (6 bases). Germline CDR1 and CDR2: TSWWSYY and QGS. This CDR3 is 12 amino acids long. The CDR3 sequence is CALGDYTYKLIF. DNA for the CDR3: TGTGCTCTGGGGGACTACACCTATAAACTCATCTTT.

Details on this clone: With a much larger clone just one base away, this may be a read error. V is TRDV1 and J is TRDJ2; the match to TRDD3 covers 9 bases. The J gene, not given by TCRdb, was assigned here from a germline match of the nucleotide sequence. The CDR3 length is 25 residues. Germline assignment: CDR1 TSWWSYY and CDR2 QGS. CDR3 nucleotides: TGTGCTCTTGGGAAACTAGGGTTTCCTACGGGCCCGTACTGGGGGACCCAGATGGTGACAGCACAACTCTTCTTT. Protein: CALGKLGFPTGPYWGTQMVTAQLFF.

This clone was counted only a few times. Translating this DNA gives a protein that differs at residues 14 and 18 from the TCRdb one, which belongs to a much larger clone; a read error is likely, and the protein shown is this translation. V and J are TRDV1 and TRDJ1; TRDD3 is a possible D gene (6 bases). Germline V CDR1 and CDR2: TSWWSYY, QGS. The CDR3 is 19 residues long. The CDR3: CALGEYLIAPAGGVGRLTF. Here the CDR3 DNA reads TGTGCTCTTGGGGAATATTTGATCGCCCCGGCAGGGGGAGTGGGGAGACTCACCTTT.

Regarding this clone: A far larger clone is just one base off, so this is likely a read error. The same CDR3 is also encoded by other DNA sequences in this sample. The chain uses TRDV2 and TRDJ2; 9 bases align to TRDD3. Here the J gene came from matching the DNA to germline, since TCRdb omits it. Per germline, CDR1 GEAIGNYY and CDR2 EKD. After removal of 1 base from V and 2 bases from J, the junction contained 16 bases not matched to a gene. The CDR3 has 20 residues. Here the CDR3 reads CACDTIPTGGLIELTAQLFF. Written as DNA, the CDR3 is TGTGCCTGTGACACTATCCCTACTGGGGGACTAATTGAGTTGACAGCACAACTCTTCTTT.

As for this clone: This DNA's translation differs at residue 7 from TCRdb's protein, which comes from a much larger clone; a read error is likely, and the protein shown is translated from the DNA. The chain has TRDV1 and TRDJ1, with D maybe TRDD3 (5 bases). No J gene is reported in TCRdb; it was inferred here by comparing the DNA with germline. This CDR3 region has 16 residues. From germline, CDR1 is TSWWSYY and CDR2 QGS. V gave up 2 bases and J gave up 7 bases, with 20 bases separating them. Here the CDR3 reads CALGEFRTGPSVKLIF. Written as DNA, the CDR3 is TGTGCTCTTGGGGAATTCCGTACTGGTCCAAGTGTTAAACTCATCTTT.

In its sample, this clone was seen a few times. TCRdb's protein for this DNA is that of a much larger clone and differs from the translation at residue 12, likely a read error; the protein shown is the DNA translation. This chain links TRDV1 with TRDJ1; D not certain. The J gene was missing in TCRdb and was found by matching the end of the DNA to germline. This CDR3 comprises 16 residues. Germline-derived CDR1 and CDR2 are TSWWSYY and QGS. In DNA, the CDR3 is TGTGCTCTTGGGGAACTGCCCCCACCGTACACCAATAAACTCATCTTT. Translated: CALGELPPPYTNKLIF.

This clone has only a few counts. This DNA's translation and the protein TCRdb lists, from a much larger clone, do not match at residue 5, likely due to a read error; the protein shown is translated from the DNA. V is TRDV2 and J is TRDJ1, with 13 bases matching TRDD3. Here the J gene was assigned by germline matching of the DNA, as TCRdb has none. J was trimmed by 1 base and V by 3 bases; bases with no gene match: 10. The CDR3 is 18 amino acids. Germline assignment: CDR1 GEAIGNYY and CDR2 EKD. The CDR3: CACDGLLGDTEITDKLIF. CDR3 sequence (DNA): TGTGCCTGTGACGGCTTACTGGGGGATACGGAAATCACCGATAAACTCATCTTT.